This T cell receptor beta chain was recovered during a study of cytomegalovirus exposure and HLA in healthy donors. Worth noting for this clone: Additional DNA sequences in this sample encode the identical CDR3.

The V gene's germline CDR1 is SGHDN and CDR2 FVKESK. The V end was cut by 2 bases, the J end by 1 base, with 3 bases between. The CDR3 runs to 12 residues. Primers for the PCR totalled 60 Vbeta and 13 Jbeta. Generated by immunoSEQ multiplex PCR, the TCRdb table keeps only in-frame clones and is missing some. The table includes 75,000 to 95,000 clones, over 50% detected once. The chain employs TRBV14 and TRBJ2-7; D remains ambiguous. The specimen was PBMCs. The TCR comes from a man younger than 40 in good health and CMV-seronegative. DNA for the CDR3: TGTGCCAGCAGCCAATCGTCCTACGAGCAGTACTTC. Translating gives CASSQSSYEQYF.